This T cell receptor beta chain was observed in a study of T-cell reconstitution after alpha-beta-depleted transplantation in children. Study results and limitations: After transplant, at about two months, alpha-beta T cells were reportedly derived from several hundred expanded graft clones. The origin of high day-60 TCRbeta diversity in some patients lay in surviving recipient T cells and thymic progenitors. T cells produced anew were the main source of T-cell counts and diversity one year after transplant.

Unique molecular identifiers featured in how the TCRbeta library was prepared. TCRdb re-derived calls from the PCR reads in MiXCR, one entry per CDR3 protein. The sample has nearly 250,000 distinct CDR3 sequences; 6.5% to 10% are singletons. Germline CDR1 SGHRS, CDR2 YFSETQ. V was shortened by 3 bases and J by 4 bases, with 14 bases between the two germline ends. This CDR3 is built from 15 residues. This clonotype occurred many times. Its antigen is not identified. The TCR was taken from a male patient aged 5 to 17 who had a stem cell transplant for acute lymphoblastic leukemia, so the T cells may come from the graft donor. Sequencing was performed on PBMCs, mostly from graft donor cells, taken 180 days after TCRalphabeta/CD19-depleted stem cell transplant. The chain has TRBV5-1 and TRBJ2-1; D might be TRBD2 (5 bases). CDR3 loop: CASSSTVGNYNEQFF. The CDR3 DNA is TGCGCCAGCAGCTCGACGGTCGGGAATTACAATGAGCAGTTCTTC.